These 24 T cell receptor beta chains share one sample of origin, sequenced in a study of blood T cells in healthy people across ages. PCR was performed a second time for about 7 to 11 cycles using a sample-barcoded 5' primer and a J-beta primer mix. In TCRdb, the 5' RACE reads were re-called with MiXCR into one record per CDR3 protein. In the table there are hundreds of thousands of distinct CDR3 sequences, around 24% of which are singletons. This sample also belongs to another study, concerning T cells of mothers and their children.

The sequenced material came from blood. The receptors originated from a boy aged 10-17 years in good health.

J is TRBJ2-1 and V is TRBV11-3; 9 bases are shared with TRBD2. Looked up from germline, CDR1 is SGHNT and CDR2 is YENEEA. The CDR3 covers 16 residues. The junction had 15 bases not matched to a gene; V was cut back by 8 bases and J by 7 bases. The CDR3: CASCPWGSGSSNEQFF. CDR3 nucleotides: TGTGCCAGCTGCCCATGGGGTAGCGGGAGTAGTAATGAGCAGTTCTTC.

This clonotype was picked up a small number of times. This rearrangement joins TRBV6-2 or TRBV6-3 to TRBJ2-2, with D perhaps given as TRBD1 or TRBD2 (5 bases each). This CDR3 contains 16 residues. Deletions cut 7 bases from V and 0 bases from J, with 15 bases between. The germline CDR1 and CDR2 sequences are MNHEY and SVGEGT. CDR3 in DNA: TGTGCCAGCACCTCTGGTTGGGGGTCGAACACCGGGGAGCTGTTTTTT. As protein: CASTSGWGSNTGELFF.

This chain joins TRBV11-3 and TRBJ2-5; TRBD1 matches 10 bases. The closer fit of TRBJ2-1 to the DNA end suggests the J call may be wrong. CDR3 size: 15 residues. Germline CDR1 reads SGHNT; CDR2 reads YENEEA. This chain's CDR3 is CASSLEGQGPNEQFF. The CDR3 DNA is TGTGCCAGCAGCTTAGAGGGACAGGGGCCAAATGAGCAGTTCTTC.

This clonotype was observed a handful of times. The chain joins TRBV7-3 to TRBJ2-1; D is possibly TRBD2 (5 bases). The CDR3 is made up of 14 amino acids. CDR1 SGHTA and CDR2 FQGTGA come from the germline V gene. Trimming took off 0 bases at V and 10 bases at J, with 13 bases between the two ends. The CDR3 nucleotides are TGTGCCAGCAGCTTAACATGGGGAGAGCGGGAGCAGTTCTTC. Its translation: CASSLTWGEREQFF.

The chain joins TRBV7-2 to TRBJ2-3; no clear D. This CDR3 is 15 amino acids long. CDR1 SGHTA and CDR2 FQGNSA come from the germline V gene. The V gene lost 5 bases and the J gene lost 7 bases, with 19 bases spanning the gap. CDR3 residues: CASSPPGPRPHTQYF. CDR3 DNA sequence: TGTGCCAGCAGCCCGCCCGGGCCCCGCCCCCATACGCAGTATTTT.

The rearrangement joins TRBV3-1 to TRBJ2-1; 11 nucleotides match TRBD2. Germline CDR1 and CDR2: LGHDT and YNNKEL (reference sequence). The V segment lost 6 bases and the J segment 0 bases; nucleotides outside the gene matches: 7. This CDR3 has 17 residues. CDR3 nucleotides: TGTGCCAGCAGACCGGGACTAGCGGACCGCTCCTACAATGAGCAGTTCTTC. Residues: CASRPGLADRSYNEQFF.

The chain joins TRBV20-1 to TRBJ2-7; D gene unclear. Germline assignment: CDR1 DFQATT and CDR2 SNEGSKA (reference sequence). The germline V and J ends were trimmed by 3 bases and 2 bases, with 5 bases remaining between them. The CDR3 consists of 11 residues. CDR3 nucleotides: TGCAGTGCTAGCCTAGCCTACGAGCAGTACTTC. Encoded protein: CSASLAYEQYF.

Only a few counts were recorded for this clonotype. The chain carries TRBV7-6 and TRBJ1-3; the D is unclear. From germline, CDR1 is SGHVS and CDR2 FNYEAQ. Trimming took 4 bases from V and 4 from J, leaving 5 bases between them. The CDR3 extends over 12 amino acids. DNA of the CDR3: TGTGCCAGCAGCTCGCAGGGAAACACCATATATTTT. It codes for CASSSQGNTIYF. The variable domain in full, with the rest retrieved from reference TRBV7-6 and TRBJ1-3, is GAGVSQSPRYKVTKRGQDVALRCDPISGHVSLYWYRQALGQGPEFLTYFNYEAQQDKSGLPNDRFSAERPEGSISTLTIQRTEQRDSAMYRCASSSQGNTIYFGEGSWLTVV.

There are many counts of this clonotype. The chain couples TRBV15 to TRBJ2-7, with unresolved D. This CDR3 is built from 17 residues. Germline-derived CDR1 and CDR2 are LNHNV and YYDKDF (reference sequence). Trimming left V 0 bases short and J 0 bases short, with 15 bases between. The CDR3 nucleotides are TGTGCCACCAGCAGAGATGGTAGGCTTAAGGCCTCCTACGAGCAGTACTTC. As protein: CATSRDGRLKASYEQYF.

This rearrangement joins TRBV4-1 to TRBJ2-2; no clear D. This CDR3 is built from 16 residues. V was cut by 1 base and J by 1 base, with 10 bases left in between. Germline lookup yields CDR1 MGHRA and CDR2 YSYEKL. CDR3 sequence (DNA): TGCGCCAGCAGCCAAGCCCGGCTGTGGAACACCGGGGAGCTGTTTTTT. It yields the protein CASSQARLWNTGELFF.

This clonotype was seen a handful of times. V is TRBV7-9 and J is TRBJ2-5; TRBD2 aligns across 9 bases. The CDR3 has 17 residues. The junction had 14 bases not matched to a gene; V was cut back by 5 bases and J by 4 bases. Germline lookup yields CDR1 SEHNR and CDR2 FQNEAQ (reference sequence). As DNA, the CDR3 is TGTGCCAGCAGCCAAAGTTCGGCGGGAGGGCCAGCAGAGACCCAGTACTTC. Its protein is CASSQSSAGGPAETQYF.

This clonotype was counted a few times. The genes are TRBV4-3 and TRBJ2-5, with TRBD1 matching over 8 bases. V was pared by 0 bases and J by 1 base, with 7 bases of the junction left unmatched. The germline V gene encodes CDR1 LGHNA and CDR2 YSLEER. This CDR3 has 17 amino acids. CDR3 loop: CASSQELGQGTQETQYF. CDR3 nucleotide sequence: TGCGCCAGCAGCCAAGAGCTCGGACAGGGAACCCAAGAGACCCAGTACTTC.

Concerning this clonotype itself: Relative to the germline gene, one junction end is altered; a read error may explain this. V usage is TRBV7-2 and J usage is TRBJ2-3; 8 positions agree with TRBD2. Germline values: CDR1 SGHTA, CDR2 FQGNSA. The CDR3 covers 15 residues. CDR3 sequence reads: CASSLGGRPSDPQYF. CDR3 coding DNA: TGTGCCAGCAGCTTAGGCGGGAGGCCTTCAGATCCGCAGTATTTT.

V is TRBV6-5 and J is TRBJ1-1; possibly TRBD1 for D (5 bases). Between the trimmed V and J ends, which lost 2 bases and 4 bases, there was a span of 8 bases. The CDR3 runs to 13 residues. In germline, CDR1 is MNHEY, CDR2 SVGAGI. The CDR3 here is CASSYRGSTEAFF. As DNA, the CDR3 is TGTGCCAGCAGTTACAGGGGAAGCACTGAAGCTTTCTTT.

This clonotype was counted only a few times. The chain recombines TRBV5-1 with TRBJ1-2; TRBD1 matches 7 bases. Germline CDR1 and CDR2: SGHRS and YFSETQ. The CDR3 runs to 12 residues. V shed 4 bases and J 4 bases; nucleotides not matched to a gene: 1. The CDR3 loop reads CASSRDSYGYTF. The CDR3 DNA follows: TGCGCCAGCAGCCGGGACAGCTATGGCTACACCTTC. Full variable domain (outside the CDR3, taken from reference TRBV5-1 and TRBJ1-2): KAGVTQTPRYLIKTRGQQVTLSCSPISGHRSVSWYQQTPGQGLQFLFEYFSETQRNKGNFPGRFSGRQFSNSRSEMNVSTLELGDSALYLCASSRDSYGYTFGSGTRLTVV.

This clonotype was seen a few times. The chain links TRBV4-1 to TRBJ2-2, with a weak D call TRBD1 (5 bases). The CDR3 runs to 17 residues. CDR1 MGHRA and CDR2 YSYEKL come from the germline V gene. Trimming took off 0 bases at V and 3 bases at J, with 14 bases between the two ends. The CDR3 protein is CASSQDAGYFDTGELFF. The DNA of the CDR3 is TGCGCCAGCAGCCAAGATGCAGGGTATTTCGACACCGGGGAGCTGTTTTTT.

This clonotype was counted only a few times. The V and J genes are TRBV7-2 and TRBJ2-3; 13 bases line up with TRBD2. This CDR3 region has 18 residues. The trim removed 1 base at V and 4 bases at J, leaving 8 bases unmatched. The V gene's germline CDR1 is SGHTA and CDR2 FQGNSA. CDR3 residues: CASSLVLGTSGMADTQYF. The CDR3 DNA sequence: TGTGCCAGCAGCTTAGTACTGGGGACTAGCGGGATGGCAGATACGCAGTATTTT.

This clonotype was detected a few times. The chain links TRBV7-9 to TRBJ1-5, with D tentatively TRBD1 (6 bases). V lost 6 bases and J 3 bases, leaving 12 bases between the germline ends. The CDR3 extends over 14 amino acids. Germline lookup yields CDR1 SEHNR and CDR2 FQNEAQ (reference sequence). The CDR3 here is CASSSAGANQPQHF. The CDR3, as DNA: TGTGCCAGCAGTTCCGCGGGGGCCAATCAGCCCCAGCATTTT.

The CDR3 protein is CSVELMDRSLAEAFF. The CDR3 DNA reads as TGCAGCGTTGAATTGATGGACAGGTCTCTCGCTGAAGCTTTCTTT. This rearrangement joins TRBV29-1 to TRBJ1-1, with 7 bases aligning to TRBD1. The CDR3 covers 15 residues. J was trimmed by 6 bases and V by 2 bases; bases with no gene match: 12. Germline CDR1 reads SQVTM; CDR2 reads ANQGSEA. Drawing the rest from reference TRBV29-1 and TRBJ1-1, the complete variable domain is SAVISQKPSRDICQRGTSLTIQCQVDSQVTMMFWYRQQPGQSLTLIATANQGSEATYESGFVIDKFPISRPNLTFSTLTVSNMSPEDSSIYLCSVELMDRSLAEAFFGQGTRLTVV.

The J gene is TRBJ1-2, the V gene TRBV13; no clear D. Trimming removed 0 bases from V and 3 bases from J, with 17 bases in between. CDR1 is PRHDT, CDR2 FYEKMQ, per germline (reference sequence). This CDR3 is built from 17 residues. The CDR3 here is CASSLGYRADLDYGYTF. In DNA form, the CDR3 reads TGTGCCAGCAGCTTAGGGTACAGAGCCGATTTGGACTATGGCTACACCTTC.

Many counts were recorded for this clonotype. The CDR3 sequence is CASSGTSQETQYF. The CDR3 DNA is TGTGCCAGCAGTGGGACTAGCCAAGAGACCCAGTACTTC. The J gene is TRBJ2-1, the V gene TRBV6-2 or TRBV6-3; TRBD2 agrees at 8 bases. With the DNA end fitting TRBJ2-5 better, the J assignment may be wrong. Germline V gene data show CDR1 as MNHEY and CDR2 as SVGEGT. CDR3 length: 13 residues.

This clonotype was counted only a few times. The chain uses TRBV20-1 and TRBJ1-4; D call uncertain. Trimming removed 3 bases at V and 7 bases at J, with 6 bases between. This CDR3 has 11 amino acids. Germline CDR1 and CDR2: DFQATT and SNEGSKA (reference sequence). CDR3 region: CSASRSEKLFF. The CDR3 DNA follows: TGCAGTGCTAGTCGAAGTGAAAAACTGTTTTTT.

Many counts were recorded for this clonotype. The CDR3 spells CASSQGTGVPDKETQYF. Written as DNA, the CDR3 is TGTGCCAGCAGCCAAGGGACAGGGGTCCCGGACAAAGAGACCCAGTACTTC. This sequence joins TRBV3-1 and TRBJ2-5; 9 nucleotides match TRBD1. This CDR3 has 17 amino acids. V was clipped by 1 base and J by 3 bases; unmatched bases: 9. The germline V gene encodes CDR1 LGHDT and CDR2 YNNKEL (reference sequence).

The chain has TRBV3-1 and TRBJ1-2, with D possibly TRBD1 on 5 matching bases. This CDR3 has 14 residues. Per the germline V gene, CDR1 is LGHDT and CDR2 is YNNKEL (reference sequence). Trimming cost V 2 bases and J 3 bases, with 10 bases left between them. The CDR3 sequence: CASSQQGVDYGYTF. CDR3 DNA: TGTGCCAGCAGCCAACAGGGCGTGGACTATGGCTACACCTTC.